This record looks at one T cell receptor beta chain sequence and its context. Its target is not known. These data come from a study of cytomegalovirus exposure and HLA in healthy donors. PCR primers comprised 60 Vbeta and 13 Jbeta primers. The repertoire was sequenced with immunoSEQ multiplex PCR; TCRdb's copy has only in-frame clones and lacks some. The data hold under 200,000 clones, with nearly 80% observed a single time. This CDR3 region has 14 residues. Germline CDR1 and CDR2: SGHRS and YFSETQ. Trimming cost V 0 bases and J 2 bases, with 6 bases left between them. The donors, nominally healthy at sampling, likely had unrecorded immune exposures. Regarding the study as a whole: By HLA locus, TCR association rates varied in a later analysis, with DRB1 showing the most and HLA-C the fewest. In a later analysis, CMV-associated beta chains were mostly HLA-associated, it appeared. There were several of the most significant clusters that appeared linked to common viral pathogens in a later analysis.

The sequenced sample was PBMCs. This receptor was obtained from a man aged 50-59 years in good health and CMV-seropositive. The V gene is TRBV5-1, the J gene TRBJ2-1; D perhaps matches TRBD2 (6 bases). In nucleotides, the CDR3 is TGCGCCAGCAGCTTGGGCGGGGCCTACAATGAGCAGTTCTTC. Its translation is CASSLGGAYNEQFF.